Below are 8 T cell receptor beta chains sequenced from a single sample in a study of tumor-infiltrating lymphocytes in primary liver carcinoma. Bulk tissue was left unsorted, and RNA and DNA were co-extracted from 20-30 mg of it. Starting material of 500 to 600 ng total RNA yielded TCR beta cDNA via a constant-region primer. Modified slightly, ARM-PCR produced TCR beta libraries over three nested multiplex PCR rounds. TRBV1-TRBV30 forward primers and a C-beta reverse primer were used in the first two PCR rounds, which each ran for approximately 9 cycles. TCRdb redid the calling of the multiplex PCR reads with MiXCR, one entry per CDR3 protein. The repertoire includes approximately 60,000 distinct CDR3 sequences, roughly 70% of them detected once, and around 60% sits in the top ten. Sequenced input: liver tumor tissue from sampling region 2. Sample subset: tumor region T2, inferior pole. Receptors originate from a man aged 35-49 years with primary liver carcinoma and hepatitis B virus infection.

The chain has TRBV11-3 and TRBJ2-3, with TRBD1 as a possible D gene (5 bases). Germline CDR1 is SGHNT and CDR2 is YENEEA. V was shortened by 1 base and J by 1 base, with 9 bases between the two germline ends. There are 15 residues in the CDR3. CDR3 region: CASSLGGLGTDTQYF. The DNA of the CDR3 is TGTGCCAGCAGCTTAGGGGGCCTTGGCACAGATACGCAGTATTTT.

Of note for this clonotype: A junction end diverges from the germline sequence, so it may reflect a read error. The CDR3 sequence is CPSSLGLVEEQYF. Here the CDR3 DNA reads TGTCCCAGCAGCTTGGGCCTCGTGGAGGAGCAATACTTC. This rearrangement joins TRBV7-8 to TRBJ2-7, with a weak D call TRBD2 (5 bases). CDR3 length equals 13 residues. CDR1 and CDR2 from the germline V gene are SGHVS and FQNEAQ.

In its sample, this clonotype is medium-sized. The chain is built from TRBV5-5 and TRBJ2-1; the match to TRBD2 covers 9 bases. This CDR3 spans 17 amino acids. Per germline, CDR1 SGHKS and CDR2 YYEKEE (reference sequence). The V segment lost 3 bases and the J segment 3 bases; nucleotides outside the gene matches: 10. CDR3 in DNA: TGTGCCAGCAGCTCGGGACTAGCCATCGGTTACTACAATGAGCAGTTCTTC. Translating it yields CASSSGLAIGYYNEQFF.

This clonotype was detected only once. This may come from a read error, since a much larger clone is one base off. This chain uses TRBV14 with TRBJ2-7; TRBD1 matches at 7 bases. The CDR3 covers 13 residues. CDR1 and CDR2 from the germline V gene are SGHDN and FVKESK. The CDR3 coding sequence is TGTGCCAGCAGCCGGACAGGAACCTACAAGCAGTACTTC. The encoded protein is CASSRTGTYKQYF.

The genes are TRBV6-2 or TRBV6-3 and TRBJ1-2, with D uncertain. Trimming pared 3 bases from V and 3 bases from J, leaving 14 bases between. Germline assignment: CDR1 MNHEY and CDR2 SVGEGT. This CDR3 region has 15 residues. The DNA of the CDR3 is TGTGCCAGCAGTTATTCTCTGCGGGTTGACTATGGCTACACCTTC. Encoded protein: CASSYSLRVDYGYTF.

This clonotype occurred many times. V gene TRBV4-3 combines with J gene TRBJ2-1; D possibly corresponds to TRBD2 (6 bases). The CDR3 is 15 residues long. Germline lookup yields CDR1 LGHNA and CDR2 YSLEER. V was trimmed by 1 base and J by 5 bases, leaving 12 bases between them. The CDR3 coding sequence is TGCGCCAGCAGCCAAGTTTGGCTAGCGAACAATGAGCAGTTCTTC. The encoded protein is CASSQVWLANNEQFF.

CDR3 nucleotide sequence: TGTGGCAGTAGTAACCGACCCGCCACGGGAGCGACAGATACGCAGTATTTT. The encoded protein is CGSSNRPATGATDTQYF. This chain links TRBV6-1 with TRBJ2-3, with a possible D match to TRBD2 (6 bases). The germline gives CDR1 MNHNS, CDR2 SASEGT. This CDR3 is 17 amino acids long.

This clonotype was found a few times. The CDR3 ends on some other residue instead of the conserved phenylalanine or tryptophan, so this is likely a read error. This chain uses TRBV29-1 with TRBJ2-5; possibly TRBD2 for D (5 bases). This CDR3 contains 12 residues. The germline V and J ends were trimmed by 5 bases and 0 bases, with 7 bases remaining between them. Germline CDR1 is SQVTM and CDR2 is ANQGSEA. Here the CDR3 reads CSVLEDQETQYL. For the CDR3, the DNA is TGCAGCGTTCTGGAGGACCAAGAGACCCAGTACTTA.